The 14 T cell receptor beta chains given below trace back to one sample, sequenced in a study of monozygotic twins with inflammatory bowel disease. From its re-call of the 5' RACE reads, TCRdb lists each CDR3 protein once, without DNA. This sample carries approximately 140,000 distinct CDR3 sequences, with about 2.6% going to the ten biggest clones. The sample consisted of blood. Receptors were obtained from a human donor with ulcerative colitis or Crohn's disease, or a healthy co-twin of an affected twin (not recorded which).

The rearrangement uses TRBV5-1 and TRBJ2-7. This CDR3 region has 16 residues. Germline CDR1 and CDR2: SGHRS and YFSETQ. The CDR3: CASSLGQLHFMYEQYF.

The chain employs TRBV27 and TRBJ2-5. The CDR3 contains 15 residues. Germline values: CDR1 MNHEY, CDR2 SMNVEV (reference sequence). The CDR3 sequence is CASSPLGWGQETQYF.

The V and J genes are TRBV11-1 and TRBJ2-3; TCRdb gives TRBD2 as the D gene, but with no DNA this cannot be confirmed. The CDR3 runs to 19 residues. Germline values: CDR1 SGHAT, CDR2 FQDESV (reference sequence). CDR3 loop: CASSFVTSGGPLRTDTQYF.

V gene TRBV27 combines with J gene TRBJ1-6. The CDR3 covers 18 residues. Germline lookup yields CDR1 MNHEY and CDR2 SMNVEV (reference sequence). The chain's CDR3 is CASSLIPTPRTYNSPLHF.

The V call is TRBV27, the J call TRBJ1-2. In germline, CDR1 is MNHEY, CDR2 SMNVEV (reference sequence). The CDR3 runs to 14 residues. CDR3 loop: CASSDSGPFWGYTF.

The gene calls are TRBV6-1 and TRBJ2-4; TCRdb's D call of TRBD1 is untestable without DNA. Germline CDR1 is MNHNS and CDR2 is SASEGT. This CDR3 is 15 amino acids long. The CDR3 region is CASSALGQGRNIQYF.

This chain links TRBV11-2 with TRBJ2-5. The CDR3 contains 14 residues. The germline V gene encodes CDR1 SGHAT and CDR2 FQNNGV. The chain's CDR3 is CASSPAQFQETQYF.

This chain links TRBV18 with TRBJ1-2. Looked up from germline, CDR1 is KGHSH and CDR2 is LQKENI. The CDR3 length is 13 residues. This CDR3 is CASSPRGRYGYTF.

The chain is built from TRBV5-1 and TRBJ1-1; the TCRdb D gene call, TRBD1, has no DNA to confirm it. This CDR3 contains 14 residues. Germline V gene data show CDR1 as SGHRS and CDR2 as YFSETQ. CDR3 protein: CASSWGQGATEAFF.

This chain joins TRBV12-3 or TRBV12-4 and TRBJ1-1. The CDR3 totals 14 residues. This chain's CDR3 is CASSFRAGGAEAFF.

The chain employs TRBV5-4 and TRBJ1-1; as DNA is missing, the TRBD1 call by TCRdb cannot be tested. The CDR3 length is 17 residues. The germline gives CDR1 SGHNT, CDR2 YYREEE (reference sequence). The CDR3 sequence is CASRNRDRGRVNTEAFF. The full variable domain, completed using reference TRBV5-4 and TRBJ1-1, is ETGVTQSPTHLIKTRGQQVTLRCSSQSGHNTVSWYQQALGQGPQFIFQYYREEENGRGNFPPRFSGLQFPNYSSELNVNALELDDSALYLCASRNRDRGRVNTEAFFGQGTRLTVV.

The chain couples TRBV7-2 to TRBJ2-3; the D call of TRBD1 rests on TCRdb alone, since no DNA is present to check it. Per the germline V gene, CDR1 is SGHTA and CDR2 is FQGNSA. The CDR3 extends over 14 amino acids. CDR3 sequence reads: CASSVGANTDTQYF. The complete variable domain, with remaining parts taken from reference TRBV7-2 and TRBJ2-3, reads GAGVSQSPSNKVTEKGKDVELRCDPISGHTALYWYRQSLGQGLEFLIYFQGNSAPDKSGLPSDRFSAERTGGSVSTLTIQRTQQEDSAVYLCASSVGANTDTQYFGPGTRLTVL.

The J gene is TRBJ2-7, the V gene TRBV5-1; TCRdb's assignment of TRBD1 cannot be checked, as there is no DNA. CDR1 is SGHRS and CDR2 is YFSETQ in the germline V gene. CDR3 length: 15 residues. This CDR3 is CASSAHYRVRDEQYF.

The chain employs TRBV20-1 and TRBJ2-7; the D call from TCRdb, TRBD1, cannot be confirmed without DNA. CDR1 DFQATT and CDR2 SNEGSKA come from the germline V gene (reference sequence). There are 15 residues in the CDR3. The CDR3 here is CSANLRAKGTYEQYF.